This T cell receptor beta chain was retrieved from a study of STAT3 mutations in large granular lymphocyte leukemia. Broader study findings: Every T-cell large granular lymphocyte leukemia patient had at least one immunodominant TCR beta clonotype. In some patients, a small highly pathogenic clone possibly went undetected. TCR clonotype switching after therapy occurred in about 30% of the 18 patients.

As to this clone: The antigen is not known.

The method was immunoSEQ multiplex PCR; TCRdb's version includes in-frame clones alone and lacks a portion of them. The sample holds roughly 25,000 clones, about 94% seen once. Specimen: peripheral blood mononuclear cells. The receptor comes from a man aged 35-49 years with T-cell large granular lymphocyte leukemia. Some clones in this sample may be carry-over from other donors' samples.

CDR3 sequence: CASSQGGYTIYF. CDR3 nucleotides: TGTGCCAGCAGCCAAGGTGGTTACACCATATATTTT. The gene calls are TRBV14 and TRBJ1-3, with D unresolved. The CDR3 consists of 12 residues. Germline CDR1 and CDR2: SGHDN and FVKESK. Trimming took 1 base from V and 8 from J, leaving 6 bases between them.